The 26 T cell receptor beta chains given below trace back to one sample, sequenced in a study of cytomegalovirus exposure and HLA in healthy donors. This PCR relied on a set of 60 Vbeta primers and 13 Jbeta primers. Repertoires were generated with immunoSEQ multiplex PCR, while TCRdb's copy carries only in-frame clones and drops some. The sample lists about 99,000 clones; roughly 78% were seen once. The sequenced sample was PBMCs. The receptors here all came from a woman aged 35 to 49 in good health and CMV-seronegative.

The V gene is TRBV7-9, the J gene TRBJ2-7; TRBD2 aligns across 7 bases. The CDR3 contains 13 residues. The V gene end was trimmed by 5 bases and the J gene end by 4 bases; junction bases not matched to a gene: 5. From germline, CDR1 is SEHNR and CDR2 FQNEAQ (reference sequence). CDR3: CASSTGGGYEQYF. In DNA, the CDR3 is TGTGCCAGCAGCACGGGAGGAGGGTACGAGCAGTACTTC.

This clone has only a few counts. The CDR3 reads CASSITRALAGELFF. In DNA form, the CDR3 reads TGTGCCAGTAGTATAACGCGGGCCTTGGCCGGGGAGCTGTTTTTT. The chain uses TRBV19 and TRBJ2-2; weak D call: TRBD2 (5 bases). Per the germline V gene, CDR1 is LNHDA and CDR2 is SQIVND (reference sequence). This CDR3 has 15 residues. V was trimmed by 2 bases and J by 6 bases, leaving 13 bases between them.

The V call is TRBV7-8, the J call TRBJ2-2; TRBD1 is a possible D gene (5 bases). The CDR3 covers 15 residues. The germline gives CDR1 SGHVS, CDR2 FQNEAQ. Between the trimmed V and J ends, which lost 3 bases and 3 bases, there was a span of 11 bases. For the CDR3, the DNA is TGTGCCAGCAGCTTCAATAAACAGGACACCGGGGAGCTGTTTTTT. Protein sequence: CASSFNKQDTGELFF.

The chain joins TRBV18 to TRBJ1-1; weak D call: TRBD1 (5 bases). Trimming stripped 2 bases from V and 4 bases from J, with 11 bases between. Germline lookup yields CDR1 KGHSH and CDR2 LQKENI. This CDR3 is 14 amino acids long. The CDR3 here is CASSPEVQGTEAFF. CDR3 sequence (DNA): TGTGCCAGCTCACCAGAAGTGCAGGGCACTGAAGCTTTCTTT.

The chain carries TRBV11-2 and TRBJ2-7; D might be TRBD1 (5 bases). The CDR3 length is 14 residues. V dropped 1 base and J dropped 6 bases, with 13 bases sitting between them. Germline CDR1 reads SGHAT; CDR2 reads FQNNGV. The CDR3 is CASSLVPIGVEQYF. In DNA form, the CDR3 reads TGTGCCAGCAGCTTAGTACCTATAGGGGTCGAGCAGTACTTC.

The chain recombines TRBV4-1 with TRBJ2-3, with 9 bases aligning to TRBD2. This CDR3 spans 14 amino acids. V was pared by 5 bases and J by 6 bases, with 6 bases of the junction left unmatched. Germline V gene sequence: CDR1 MGHRA, CDR2 YSYEKL. For the CDR3, the DNA is TGCGCCAGCAGCAGCGGACTAGCGTGGGATACGCAGTATTTT. Amino acid sequence: CASSSGLAWDTQYF.

The chain combines TRBV6-1 with TRBJ1-2, with a tentative D call TRBD1 (6 bases). The germline CDR1 and CDR2 sequences are MNHNS and SASEGT. This CDR3 comprises 13 residues. Trimming left V 6 bases short and J 5 bases short, with 13 bases between. In nucleotides, the CDR3 is TGTGCCAGCAGGCCTGACAGGACTTATGGCTACACCTTC. It translates to CASRPDRTYGYTF.

The J gene is TRBJ2-7, the V gene TRBV5-1; the match to TRBD1 covers 9 bases. Germline V gene sequence: CDR1 SGHRS, CDR2 YFSETQ. The junction had 5 bases not matched to a gene; V was cut back by 4 bases and J by 3 bases. The CDR3 spans 14 residues. In DNA form, the CDR3 reads TGCGCCAGCAGCCCTCCGGGACAGGGCTACGAGCAGTACTTC. Its translation: CASSPPGQGYEQYF.

The table lists this clone with a few counts. The chain joins TRBV7-3 to TRBJ2-3; 11 positions match TRBD2. The junction had 9 bases not matched to a gene; V was cut back by 3 bases and J by 4 bases. The germline CDR1 and CDR2 sequences are SGHTA and FQGTGA. The CDR3 has 17 amino acids. Here the CDR3 reads CASSFLPASGRSDTQYF. In DNA form, the CDR3 reads TGTGCCAGCAGCTTCCTCCCGGCTAGCGGGAGGTCAGATACGCAGTATTTT.

The chain's CDR3 is CSARKKLTQYF. CDR3 in DNA: TGCAGTGCTAGGAAGAAACTTACGCAGTATTTT. The chain recombines TRBV20-1 with TRBJ2-3; no clear D gene. Germline V gives CDR1 DFQATT, CDR2 SNEGSKA (reference sequence). The CDR3 sequence is 11 residues long. Deletions cut 3 bases from V and 8 bases from J, with 9 bases between.

The chain uses TRBV7-9 and TRBJ2-7, with 7 bases lining up with TRBD1. This CDR3 is built from 16 residues. V lost 4 bases to trimming and J lost 2 bases; unmatched junction nucleotides: 11. Germline V gene data show CDR1 as SEHNR and CDR2 as FQNEAQ (reference sequence). CDR3 sequence (DNA): TGTGCCAGCAGCTCACCATGGGGACAGCGACCCTACGAGCAGTACTTC. Amino acid sequence: CASSSPWGQRPYEQYF.

The genes are TRBV4-3 and TRBJ2-2, with TRBD2 as a possible D gene (5 bases). Germline V CDR1 and CDR2: LGHNA, YSLEER. With 5 bases removed from V and 7 bases from J, the gap between germline ends came to 8 bases. CDR3 size: 12 residues. The CDR3 sequence is CASSGAVGELFF. Here the CDR3 DNA reads TGCGCCAGCAGCGGAGCGGTCGGGGAGCTGTTTTTT.

The chain recombines TRBV6-6 with TRBJ1-2; D perhaps matches TRBD1 (6 bases). The CDR3 sequence is 14 residues long. Trimming pared 2 bases from V and 4 bases from J, leaving 11 bases between. Per germline, CDR1 MNHNY and CDR2 SVGAGI (reference sequence). CDR3 nucleotide sequence: TGTGCCAGCAGTTACCAGGGGCCCCCCTATGGCTACACCTTC. This sequence encodes CASSYQGPPYGYTF.

V and J are TRBV28 and TRBJ1-1; maybe TRBD1 (6 bases). Germline loops: CDR1 MDHEN, CDR2 SYDVKM. With 5 bases removed from V and 10 bases from J, the gap between germline ends came to 14 bases. This CDR3 region has 12 residues. CDR3 coding DNA: TGTGCCAGCAGTCTAAGCGGGGGGCGAGCTTTCTTT. Amino acid sequence: CASSLSGGRAFF.

The chain carries TRBV15 and TRBJ2-3, with 10 bases lining up with TRBD2. The CDR3 totals 18 residues. Per the germline V gene, CDR1 is LNHNV and CDR2 is YYDKDF (reference sequence). V dropped 5 bases and J dropped 2; count of bases not matched to a gene: 13. The CDR3 spells CATSPRRGLATNTDTQYF. CDR3 in DNA: TGTGCCACCAGCCCAAGGAGGGGACTAGCGACTAACACAGATACGCAGTATTTT. Drawing the rest from reference TRBV15 and TRBJ2-3, the complete variable domain is DAMVIQNPRYQVTQFGKPVTLSCSQTLNHNVMYWYQQKSSQAPKLLFHYYDKDFNNEADTPDNFQSRRPNTSFCFLDIRSPGLGDTAMYLCATSPRRGLATNTDTQYFGPGTRLTVL.

The V call is TRBV2, the J call TRBJ1-1, with 8 bases aligning to TRBD1. Looked up from germline, CDR1 is SNHLY and CDR2 is FYNNEI. V was pared by 4 bases and J by 4 bases, with 2 bases of the junction left unmatched. The CDR3 loop spans 13 amino acids. CDR3 nucleotide sequence: TGTGCCAGCAGTGCCGGGACAGGCACTGAAGCTTTCTTT. Protein: CASSAGTGTEAFF.

V and J are TRBV9 and TRBJ1-2, with no clear D. V lost 4 bases and J 3 bases, leaving 16 bases between the germline ends. Germline CDR1 and CDR2: SGDLS and YYNGEE. This CDR3 spans 15 amino acids. The CDR3 reads CASSPNPGSDYGYTF. The DNA for the CDR3 is TGTGCCAGCAGCCCGAACCCTGGCAGTGACTATGGCTACACCTTC.

This chain uses TRBV10-3 with TRBJ2-5, with a tentative D call TRBD1 (6 bases). Per the germline V gene, CDR1 is ENHRY and CDR2 is SYGVKD. The CDR3 loop spans 17 amino acids. The V gene lost 3 bases and the J gene lost 6 bases, with 23 bases spanning the gap. The CDR3 reads CAISDPIEYRVRQTQYF. The CDR3, as DNA: TGTGCCATCAGTGACCCAATAGAATACAGGGTCCGCCAGACCCAGTACTTC.

This clone was found once. The J gene is TRBJ2-3, the V gene TRBV7-8; 8 bases align to TRBD2. Germline CDR1 reads SGHVS; CDR2 reads FQNEAQ. The V and J ends lost 8 bases and 2 bases, in that order; junction bases with no gene match: 9. The CDR3 sequence is 15 residues long. The CDR3 sequence is CASGPSGHSTDTQYF. CDR3 sequence (DNA): TGTGCCAGCGGACCTAGCGGGCACTCCACAGATACGCAGTATTTT. Full variable domain (remainder filled in from reference TRBV7-8 and TRBJ2-3): GAGVSQSPRYKVAKRGQDVALRCDPISGHVSLFWYQQALGQGPEFLTYFQNEAQLDKSGLPSDRFFAERPEGSVSTLKIQRTQQEDSAVYLCASGPSGHSTDTQYFGPGTRLTVL.

This sequence joins TRBV27 and TRBJ1-5; 10 nucleotides match TRBD1. In germline, CDR1 is MNHEY, CDR2 SMNVEV (reference sequence). V shed 5 bases, J shed 6 bases, and the junction held 16 bases outside the gene matches. This CDR3 region has 18 residues. The CDR3 sequence is CASSPSTGGYGVGQPQHF. CDR3 DNA: TGTGCCAGCAGTCCGTCGACAGGGGGCTACGGGGTCGGTCAGCCCCAGCATTTT.

The V call is TRBV18, the J call TRBJ1-3; 7 positions agree with TRBD1. CDR1 is KGHSH, CDR2 LQKENI, per germline. The V segment lost 3 bases and the J segment 3 bases; nucleotides outside the gene matches: 14. The CDR3 covers 18 residues. The CDR3 bases are TGTGCCAGCTCACCCGCGACAGGGAGGATTTTCGGTGGAAACACCATATATTTT. This codes for CASSPATGRIFGGNTIYF.

This chain links TRBV5-6 with TRBJ2-4, with a weak D call TRBD1 (5 bases). V was clipped by 3 bases and J by 0 bases, with 13 bases between them. CDR1 SGHDT and CDR2 YYEEEE come from the germline V gene. The CDR3 loop spans 16 amino acids. For the CDR3, the DNA is TGTGCCAGCAGCTCGCAGGGCGTGTTAGCCAAAAACATTCAGTACTTC. This codes for CASSSQGVLAKNIQYF.

This clone was seen a handful of times. The chain couples TRBV7-2 to TRBJ2-7; 7 nucleotides align to TRBD1. Germline V CDR1 and CDR2: SGHTA, FQGNSA. The CDR3 has 15 amino acids. J lost 4 bases, V lost 2 bases, and 8 bases had no gene match. The CDR3 here is CASSLSQGVPYEQYF. As DNA, the CDR3 is TGTGCCAGCAGCTTAAGTCAGGGGGTTCCGTACGAGCAGTACTTC.

The chain carries TRBV7-3 and TRBJ2-1; 8 bases fit TRBD2. This CDR3 has 15 residues. Germline V lookup: CDR1 SGHTA, CDR2 FQGTGA. The trim removed 0 bases at V and 4 bases at J, leaving 2 bases unmatched. The CDR3: CASSLTSGEYNEQFF. The CDR3 region has the DNA TGTGCCAGCAGCTTAACTAGCGGGGAATACAATGAGCAGTTCTTC.

This CDR3 reads CASSPRGLAGVEGEQFF. Here the CDR3 DNA reads TGTGCCAGCTCACCAAGAGGACTAGCGGGAGTGGAGGGTGAGCAGTTCTTC. The V and J genes are TRBV18 and TRBJ2-1; 13 nucleotides match TRBD2. Looked up from germline, CDR1 is KGHSH and CDR2 is LQKENI. Trimming took 2 bases from V and 9 from J; bases not matched to a gene: 10. The CDR3 covers 17 residues.

This clone was counted between two and nine times. The chain combines TRBV5-1 with TRBJ2-7; D perhaps matches TRBD1 (6 bases). Germline loops: CDR1 SGHRS, CDR2 YFSETQ. The CDR3 totals 12 residues. Trimming stripped 2 bases from V and 6 bases from J, with 9 bases between. Written as DNA, the CDR3 is TGCGCCAGCAGCTTCCCAGGGGCCGAGCAGTACTTC. The encoded protein is CASSFPGAEQYF.